These T cell receptor beta chains were read from a single sample in a study of blood T cells in healthy people across ages. From the 5' RACE reads, TCRdb called clonotypes with MiXCR, one entry per CDR3 protein. Among roughly 800,000 distinct CDR3 sequences listed, roughly 64% were seen once. Material: blood. The origin of the receptors is a man between 25 and 39 years old in good health. CDR3s include the opening cysteine and the closing phenylalanine or tryptophan. The order of the fields is CDR3 protein, CDR3 DNA, clone size, D gene, J gene, V gene. A D gene is named only where the DNA matches it firmly. Size is omitted from some rows. Given values are once, few, many or a class for expanded clones.

CDR3: CASGLGGGNNEQFF; DNA: TGTGCCTCTGGACTCGGCGGGGGGAACAATGAGCAGTTCTTC; size: few; D: TRBD2; J: TRBJ2-1; V: TRBV6-5
CDR3: CASSKEFGLDTQYF; DNA: TGTGCCAGCAGCAAAGAATTCGGTTTGGATACGCAGTATTTT; size: once; D: -; J: TRBJ2-3; V: TRBV21-1
CDR3: CASSWGSKANYGYTF; DNA: TGCGCCAGCAGCTGGGGGTCGAAAGCTAACTATGGCTACACCTTC; size: once; D: -; J: TRBJ1-2; V: TRBV5-1
CDR3: CASSPNPRAIKRDETQYF; DNA: TGTGCCAGCAGCCCCAATCCTCGGGCCATAAAAAGAGACGAGACCCAGTACTTC; size: once; D: -; J: TRBJ2-5; V: TRBV25-1
CDR3: CASSVGDRVGEQYF; DNA: TGTGCCAGCAGCGTAGGAGACAGGGTAGGGGAGCAGTACTTC; size: -; D: TRBD1; J: TRBJ2-5; V: TRBV9
CDR3: CASSLSNRVSGANVLTF; DNA: TGTGCCAGCAGTTTATCCAACAGGGTCTCTGGGGCCAACGTCCTGACTTTC; size: -; D: -; J: TRBJ2-6; V: TRBV27
CDR3: CASSARQGKDNSPLHF; DNA: TGTGCCAGCAGTGCCAGACAGGGGAAAGATAATTCACCCCTCCACTTT; size: once; D: TRBD1; J: TRBJ1-6; V: TRBV28
CDR3: CASSAQGAGANVLTF; DNA: TGTGCCAGCAGTGCACAGGGAGCTGGGGCCAACGTCCTGACTTTC; size: -; D: -; J: TRBJ2-6; V: TRBV2
CDR3: CAIREVVRGYTF; DNA: TGTGCCATCAGGGAGGTAGTTCGGGGCTACACCTTC; size: -; D: -; J: TRBJ1-2; V: TRBV10-3
CDR3: CANSLFANSPLHF; DNA: TGTGCCAACAGTCTCTTTGCTAATTCACCCCTCCACTTT; size: -; D: -; J: TRBJ1-6; V: TRBV6-5
CDR3: CSASSAFGETQYF; DNA: TGCAGTGCTAGTAGTGCCTTTGGGGAGACCCAGTACTTC; size: -; D: -; J: TRBJ2-5; V: TRBV20-1
CDR3: CASRQTGVSPLHF; DNA: TGTGCCAGCAGGCAGACAGGGGTCTCACCCCTCCACTTT; size: -; D: TRBD1; J: TRBJ1-6; V: TRBV5-6
CDR3: CASARGTGRATEAFF; DNA: TGTGCCTCAGCACGAGGGACGGGGAGGGCCACTGAAGCTTTCTTT; size: -; D: -; J: TRBJ1-1; V: TRBV6-1
CDR3: CASSLNGGPYEQYF; DNA: TGTGCCAGCAGCTTGAACGGGGGGCCCTACGAGCAGTACTTC; size: -; D: -; J: TRBJ2-7; V: TRBV7-2
CDR3: CATPRGRIYEQYF; DNA: TGTGCCACCCCTCGGGGGAGGATTTACGAGCAGTACTTC; size: -; D: -; J: TRBJ2-7; V: TRBV24-1
CDR3: CASSLIEKGRENIQYF; DNA: TGTGCCAGCAGCTTAATTGAAAAAGGGCGAGAGAACATTCAGTACTTC; size: few; D: -; J: TRBJ2-4; V: TRBV7-9
CDR3: CATSYGPGSANWEQYF; DNA: TGTGCCACCAGCTACGGACCCGGCTCGGCTAACTGGGAGCAGTACTTC; size: -; D: -; J: TRBJ2-7; V: TRBV15
CDR3: CSATEPGAYNEQFF; DNA: TGCAGTGCGACCGAGCCCGGAGCCTACAATGAGCAGTTCTTC; size: -; D: -; J: TRBJ2-1; V: TRBV20-1
CDR3: CASSGMGSGANVLTF; DNA: TGTGCCAGCAGTGGGATGGGCTCTGGGGCCAACGTCCTGACTTTC; size: -; D: -; J: TRBJ2-6; V: TRBV6-2/TRBV6-3
CDR3: CASSKRAEKLFF; DNA: TGTGCCAGCAGCAAACGGGCTGAAAAACTGTTTTTT; size: -; D: -; J: TRBJ1-4; V: TRBV2
CDR3: CASSEGPVDYTF; DNA: TGTGCCAGCAGTGAAGGCCCGGTTGACTACACCTTC; size: -; D: -; J: TRBJ1-2; V: TRBV2
CDR3: CASSLDRNPSYEQYF; DNA: TGTGCCAGCAGCTTAGATCGGAATCCGTCCTACGAGCAGTACTTC; size: -; D: -; J: TRBJ2-7; V: TRBV7-2
CDR3: CASSQAGEGGAGANVLTF; DNA: TGTGCCAGCAGCCAAGCGGGGGAGGGGGGTGCTGGGGCCAACGTCCTGACTTTC; size: -; D: -; J: TRBJ2-6; V: TRBV4-2
CDR3: CASTRGSVGYEQYF; DNA: TGTGCCAGCACCAGAGGATCGGTCGGGTACGAGCAGTACTTC; size: few; D: -; J: TRBJ2-7; V: TRBV11-1
CDR3: CSASLNSPLHF; DNA: TGCAGTGCTAGCCTTAATTCACCCCTCCACTTT; size: -; D: -; J: TRBJ1-6; V: TRBV20-1
CDR3: CSATEATTDTQYF; DNA: TGCAGTGCTACCGAGGCCACCACAGATACGCAGTATTTT; size: -; D: -; J: TRBJ2-3; V: TRBV20-1
CDR3: CASSLVGLNTDTQYF; DNA: TGCGCCAGCAGCTTGGTTGGGCTGAACACAGATACGCAGTATTTT; size: many; D: -; J: TRBJ2-3; V: TRBV5-1
CDR3: CGVSGSQKETQYF; DNA: TGCGGAGTATCGGGGTCCCAAAAAGAGACCCAGTACTTC; size: -; D: -; J: TRBJ2-5; V: TRBV20-1
CDR3: CASSDLGLGSPLHF; DNA: TGTGCCAGCAGTGATCTGGGACTGGGCTCACCCCTCCACTTT; size: -; D: -; J: TRBJ1-6; V: TRBV25-1
CDR3: CASSPRTGGNGRQETQYF; DNA: TGCGCCAGCAGCCCCCGGACAGGGGGCAATGGTAGGCAAGAGACCCAGTACTTC; size: -; D: TRBD1; J: TRBJ2-5; V: TRBV4-1
CDR3: CASSVRTGSYNEQFF; DNA: TGTGCCAGCAGTGTTAGGACAGGCTCCTACAATGAGCAGTTCTTC; size: -; D: TRBD1; J: TRBJ2-1; V: TRBV6-4
CDR3: CSAQTVASGANVLTF; DNA: TGCAGTGCTCAGACGGTCGCCTCTGGGGCCAACGTCCTGACTTTC; size: -; D: -; J: TRBJ2-6; V: TRBV20-1
CDR3: CASSPWGGGSLRGYTF; DNA: TGTGCCAGCAGCCCTTGGGGCGGGGGTTCCCTAAGGGGCTACACCTTC; size: -; D: -; J: TRBJ1-2; V: TRBV7-2